This passage covers 21 T cell receptor beta chains from one sample sequenced in a study of immune heterogeneity within non-small cell lung tumors. Multiplex PCR amplified the TCR beta CDR3 region. Its first round ran for around 10 cycles with 32 V and 13 J primers. In TCRdb, the multiplex PCR reads were re-called with MiXCR into one record per CDR3 protein. Found here are under 3,500 distinct CDR3 sequences, just over 45% of them singletons; the top ten hold roughly 8%. The starting template was genomic DNA from bulk tumor, 600 ng per sample. Multiple biopsies spaced far apart were taken from each primary tumor during surgery. The study enrolled patients with untreated, newly diagnosed non-small cell lung cancer who underwent curative surgery. Input material: lung tumor tissue. All receptors derive from a woman aged 55-70 years with non-small cell lung cancer.

This clonotype is large by share. This rearrangement joins TRBV7-9 to TRBJ2-2, with a possible D match to TRBD2 (6 bases). From germline, CDR1 is SEHNR and CDR2 FQNEAQ (reference sequence). Trimming removed 0 bases from V and 4 bases from J, with 12 bases in between. The CDR3 is 16 amino acids. CDR3 residues: CASSLAMAGFTGELFF. CDR3 nucleotides: TGTGCCAGCAGCTTAGCGATGGCGGGATTCACCGGGGAGCTGTTTTTT. Looking up the rest from reference TRBV7-9 and TRBJ2-2 gives the full variable domain: DTGVSQNPRHKITKRGQNVTFRCDPISEHNRLYWYRQTLGQGPEFLTYFQNEAQLEKSRLLSDRFSAERPKGSFSTLEIQRTEQGDSAMYLCASSLAMAGFTGELFFGEGSRLTVL.

The V call is TRBV20-1, the J call TRBJ2-3; 7 nucleotides agree with TRBD1. J was trimmed by 2 bases and V by 6 bases; bases with no gene match: 11. CDR1 is DFQATT and CDR2 is SNEGSKA in the germline V gene (reference sequence). The CDR3 spans 15 residues. CDR3 in DNA: TGCAGTGCCTACCGGACAGGAACTACCACAGATACGCAGTATTTT. Its translation is CSAYRTGTTTDTQYF.

By sample fraction, this clonotype is large. V is TRBV5-1 and J is TRBJ1-2; 10 nucleotides line up with TRBD1. Per the germline V gene, CDR1 is SGHRS and CDR2 is YFSETQ. V was clipped by 3 bases and J by 7 bases; unmatched bases: 9. This CDR3 has 15 amino acids. The CDR3 region is CASSWDGQGVGGYTF. Here the CDR3 DNA reads TGCGCCAGCAGCTGGGATGGACAGGGGGTTGGTGGCTACACCTTC.

The chain is built from TRBV6-1 and TRBJ2-7, with TRBD2 matching 10 bases. The germline gives CDR1 MNHNS, CDR2 SASEGT. This CDR3 spans 15 amino acids. The V gene end was trimmed by 5 bases and the J gene end by 0 bases; junction bases not matched to a gene: 4. This CDR3 is CASSPTSGYSYEQYF. DNA of the CDR3: TGTGCCAGCAGTCCGACTAGCGGGTACTCCTACGAGCAGTACTTC.

As DNA, the CDR3 is TGTGCCAGCAGTTACGGGGGGGCCGGGGAGCTGTTTTTT. Translation: CASSYGGAGELFF. V and J are TRBV6-2 or TRBV6-3 and TRBJ2-2; 7 bases agree with TRBD2. Trimming removed 2 bases from V and 6 bases from J; junction bases left unmatched: 0. Germline CDR1 reads MNHEY; CDR2 reads SVGEGT. The CDR3 spans 13 residues.

The gene calls are TRBV11-2 and TRBJ2-3, with 10 bases identical to TRBD2. CDR1 is SGHAT and CDR2 is FQNNGV in the germline V gene. V lost 0 bases and J lost 5; bases outside the gene matches: 2. This CDR3 has 15 residues. For the CDR3, the DNA is TGTGCCAGCAGCTTAGAGATAGCGGGAGGAGATACGCAGTATTTT. Its protein is CASSLEIAGGDTQYF.

This clonotype was observed a handful of times. The chain links TRBV7-8 to TRBJ2-1, with D perhaps TRBD1 (6 bases). With 3 bases removed from V and 5 bases from J, the gap between germline ends came to 17 bases. CDR3 length: 16 residues. Per the germline V gene, CDR1 is SGHVS and CDR2 is FQNEAQ. CDR3 loop: CASSFQGWVGDNEQFF. CDR3 sequence (DNA): TGTGCCAGCAGCTTCCAGGGGTGGGTTGGGGACAATGAGCAGTTCTTC. The full variable domain, completed using reference TRBV7-8 and TRBJ2-1, is GAGVSQSPRYKVAKRGQDVALRCDPISGHVSLFWYQQALGQGPEFLTYFQNEAQLDKSGLPSDRFFAERPEGSVSTLKIQRTQQEDSAVYLCASSFQGWVGDNEQFFGPGTRLTVL.

The genes are TRBV5-1 and TRBJ2-1; the D is unclear. This CDR3 comprises 13 residues. Germline assignment: CDR1 SGHRS and CDR2 YFSETQ. Trimming took 4 bases from V and 9 from J, leaving 14 bases between them. The CDR3 here is CASSIRVSTEQFF. The CDR3 DNA reads as TGCGCCAGCAGCATCCGCGTGAGCACTGAGCAGTTCTTC.

This rearrangement joins TRBV28 to TRBJ2-5; 9 nucleotides agree with TRBD2. J was trimmed by 5 bases and V by 5 bases; bases with no gene match: 6. The CDR3 sequence is 14 residues long. Germline CDR1 reads MDHEN; CDR2 reads SYDVKM. The CDR3 is CASSPGLATETQYF. CDR3 bases: TGTGCCAGCAGTCCCGGACTAGCGACGGAGACCCAGTACTTC. The full variable domain, with the rest looked up from reference TRBV28 and TRBJ2-5, is DVKVTQSSRYLVKRTGEKVFLECVQDMDHENMFWYRQDPGLGLRLIYFSYDVKMKEKGDIPEGYSVSREKKERFSLILESASTNQTSMYLCASSPGLATETQYFGPGTRLLVL.

This clonotype is medium-sized (0.01 to 0.1%). The CDR3 loop is CASSPRTNGEQYF. In DNA, the CDR3 is TGTGCCAGCAGCCCTCGGACAAACGGCGAGCAGTACTTC. This rearrangement joins TRBV7-8 to TRBJ2-7; tentatively, D is TRBD1 (5 bases). The V end lost 5 bases, the J end lost 6 bases, and 14 bases lay between the germline ends. Germline V CDR1 and CDR2: SGHVS, FQNEAQ. The CDR3 spans 13 residues.

The chain joins TRBV30 to TRBJ1-5; D not resolved. Trimming took off 3 bases at V and 1 base at J, with 7 bases between the two ends. The germline V gene has CDR1 GTSNPN and CDR2 SVGIG (reference sequence). The CDR3 runs 13 residues. CDR3 nucleotide sequence: TGTGCCTGGAGGCCCGAGAGCAATCAGCCCCAGCATTTT. Translated, it gives CAWRPESNQPQHF.

This clonotype was seen more than once but under ten times. The V call is TRBV19, the J call TRBJ2-1; D is ambiguous. This CDR3 region has 13 residues. The germline V and J ends were trimmed by 1 base and 9 bases, with 10 bases remaining between them. In germline, CDR1 is LNHDA, CDR2 SQIVND (reference sequence). CDR3 sequence reads: CASSIVTFSEQFF. The CDR3 nucleotides read TGTGCCAGTAGTATAGTGACTTTTTCTGAGCAGTTCTTC.

This clonotype came up a few times. V is TRBV7-9 and J is TRBJ2-5; D remains unclear. Trimming removed 6 bases at V and 5 bases at J, with 7 bases between. Germline-derived CDR1 and CDR2 are SEHNR and FQNEAQ (reference sequence). CDR3 length equals 11 residues. CDR3 residues: CASRGPETQYF. CDR3 in DNA: TGTGCCAGCAGGGGTCCGGAGACCCAGTACTTC.

J is TRBJ1-4 and V is TRBV6-2 or TRBV6-3; a possible D gene is TRBD1 (6 bases). V lost 5 bases, J lost 2 bases, and 12 bases lay in between. This CDR3 spans 15 amino acids. Per the germline V gene, CDR1 is MNHEY and CDR2 is SVGEGT. The CDR3 bases are TGTGCCAGCAGTATCATACAGGGTACTAATGAAAAACTGTTTTTT. Its translation: CASSIIQGTNEKLFF.

This clonotype came up a few times. CDR3 nucleotides: TGTGCCAGCAGTTATGCGGACTCCTACGAGCAGTACTTC. The encoded protein is CASSYADSYEQYF. This chain joins TRBV6-1 and TRBJ2-7; D unresolved. CDR3 size: 13 residues. The V end lost 5 bases, the J end lost 0 bases, and 8 bases lay between the germline ends. The germline V gene encodes CDR1 MNHNS and CDR2 SASEGT.

This chain uses TRBV20-1 with TRBJ2-7; possibly TRBD1 or TRBD2 for D (6 bases each). Trimming took off 7 bases at V and 0 bases at J, with 10 bases between the two ends. The CDR3 loop spans 12 amino acids. The germline CDR1 and CDR2 sequences are DFQATT and SNEGSKA (reference sequence). CDR3 amino acids: CSGEGGSYEQYF. CDR3 bases: TGCAGTGGTGAGGGGGGCTCCTACGAGCAGTACTTC.

The rearrangement links TRBV30 to TRBJ1-3; D gene ambiguous. Trimming stripped 3 bases from V and 1 base from J, with 7 bases between. The CDR3 extends over 13 amino acids. CDR1 is GTSNPN and CDR2 is SVGIG in the germline V gene (reference sequence). Here the CDR3 reads CAWRELSGNTIYF. CDR3 nucleotides: TGTGCCTGGAGGGAACTTTCTGGAAACACCATATATTTT.

The gene calls are TRBV19 and TRBJ2-3; a weak D match, TRBD2 (5 bases). The J call is in doubt because the DNA end fits TRBJ2-7 better. The CDR3 contains 13 residues. Germline-derived CDR1 and CDR2 are LNHDA and SQIVND (reference sequence). CDR3 protein: CASSMVPGYEQYF. DNA of the CDR3: TGTGCCAGTAGTATGGTCCCGGGGTACGAGCAGTACTTC.

The chain recombines TRBV30 with TRBJ2-3, with D possibly being TRBD2 (7 bases). CDR1 and CDR2 (germline): GTSNPN, SVGIG (reference sequence). The CDR3 length is 13 residues. V lost 6 bases and J 6 bases, leaving 16 bases between the germline ends. CDR3 sequence (DNA): TGTGCCTGCCATACGGGGGGCCCGGATACGCAGTATTTT. Encoded protein: CACHTGGPDTQYF.

This sequence joins TRBV19 and TRBJ2-2, with 16 bases aligning to TRBD2. This CDR3 comprises 21 residues. V gave up 2 bases and J gave up 4 bases; unmatched junction bases: 13. The V gene's germline CDR1 is LNHDA and CDR2 SQIVND (reference sequence). Here the CDR3 reads CASSIRGTSGRALMSTGELFF. CDR3 nucleotide sequence: TGTGCCAGTAGTATACGTGGGACTAGCGGGAGGGCCCTCATGAGCACCGGGGAGCTGTTTTTT.

This rearrangement joins TRBV27 to TRBJ2-3; D unresolved. V shed 2 bases and J shed 0 bases, with 6 bases lying between them. Germline V gives CDR1 MNHEY, CDR2 SMNVEV (reference sequence). The CDR3 has 14 amino acids. The CDR3: CASSLRTSTDTQYF. Written as DNA, the CDR3 is TGTGCCAGCAGTTTACGTACCAGCACAGATACGCAGTATTTT.